This TCR beta chain was captured in a study of CXCR3-negative and CXCR3-positive naive CD8 T cells. The CDR3 contains 12 residues. In germline, CDR1 is MGHRA, CDR2 YSYEKL. With UMI labels, 5' RACE was used to prepare the TRB cDNA libraries. TCRdb re-called the 5' RACE reads, yielding one record per CDR3 amino acid sequence without DNA. In total, the table holds 69,000 or so distinct CDR3 sequences. The specimen sequenced was naive CXCR3- CD8+ T cells from blood. Documented subset: CD45RO-CCR7+CD27+CD95- naive CD8+ T cells lacking CXCR3 (TNR3-). The rearrangement links TRBV4-1 to TRBJ1-4; absent DNA, TCRdb's TRBD1 call cannot be checked. The TCR sequence derives from a human donor in good health. Some clones in this sample may be carry-over from other donors' samples. The CDR3 here is CASSQGQSELFF.